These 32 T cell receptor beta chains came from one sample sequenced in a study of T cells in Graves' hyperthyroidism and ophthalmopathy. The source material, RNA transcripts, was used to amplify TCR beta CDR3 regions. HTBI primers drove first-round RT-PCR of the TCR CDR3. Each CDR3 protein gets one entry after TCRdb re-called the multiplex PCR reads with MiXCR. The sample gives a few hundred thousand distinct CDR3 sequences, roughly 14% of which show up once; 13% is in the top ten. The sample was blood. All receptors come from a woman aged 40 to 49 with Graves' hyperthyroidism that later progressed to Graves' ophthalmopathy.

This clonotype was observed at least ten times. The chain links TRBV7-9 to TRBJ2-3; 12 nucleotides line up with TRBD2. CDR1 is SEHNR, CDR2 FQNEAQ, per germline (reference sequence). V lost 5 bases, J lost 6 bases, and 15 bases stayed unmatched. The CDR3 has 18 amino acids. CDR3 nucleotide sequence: TGTGCCAGCAGCCCGAAGGGACTAGCGGGTCACCTTGGGGATACGCAGTATTTT. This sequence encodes CASSPKGLAGHLGDTQYF.

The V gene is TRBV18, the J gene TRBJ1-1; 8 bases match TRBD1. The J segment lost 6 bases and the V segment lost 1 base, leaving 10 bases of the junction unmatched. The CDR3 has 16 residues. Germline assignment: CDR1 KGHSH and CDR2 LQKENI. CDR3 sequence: CASSPLSGGLGAEAFF. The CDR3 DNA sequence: TGTGCCAGCTCACCACTTTCAGGGGGCTTGGGGGCTGAAGCTTTCTTT.

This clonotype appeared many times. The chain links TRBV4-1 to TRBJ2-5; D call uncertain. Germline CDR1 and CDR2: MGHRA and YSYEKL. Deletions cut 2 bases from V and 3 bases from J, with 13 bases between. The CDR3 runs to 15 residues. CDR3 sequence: CASSQPQHWEETQYF. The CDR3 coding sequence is TGCGCCAGCAGCCAACCACAGCACTGGGAAGAGACCCAGTACTTC.

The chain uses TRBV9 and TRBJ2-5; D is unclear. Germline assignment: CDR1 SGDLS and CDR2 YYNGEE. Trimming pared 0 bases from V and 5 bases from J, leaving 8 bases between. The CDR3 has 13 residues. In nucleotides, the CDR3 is TGTGCCAGCAGCGTAGACGGCACGGAGACCCAGTACTTC. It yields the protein CASSVDGTETQYF.

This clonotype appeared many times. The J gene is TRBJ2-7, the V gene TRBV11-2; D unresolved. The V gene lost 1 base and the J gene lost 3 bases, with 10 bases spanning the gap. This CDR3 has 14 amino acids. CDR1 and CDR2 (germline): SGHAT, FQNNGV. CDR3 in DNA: TGTGCCAGCAGCTTAGTTTCTGGAGACTACGAGCAGTACTTC. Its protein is CASSLVSGDYEQYF.

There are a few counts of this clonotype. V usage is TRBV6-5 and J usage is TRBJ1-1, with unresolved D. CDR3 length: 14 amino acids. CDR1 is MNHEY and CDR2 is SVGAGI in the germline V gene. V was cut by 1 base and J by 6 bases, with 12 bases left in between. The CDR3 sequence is CASSYLDSHAEAFF. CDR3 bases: TGTGCCAGCAGTTACTTGGACTCGCACGCTGAAGCTTTCTTT.

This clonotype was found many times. CDR3 nucleotides: TGTGCCAGCAGCATCGGGACGAACACTGAAGCTTTCTTT. Translation gives CASSIGTNTEAFF. The V and J genes are TRBV19 and TRBJ1-1; D perhaps matches TRBD1 (5 bases). Germline loops: CDR1 LNHDA, CDR2 SQIVND (reference sequence). The length of the CDR3 is 13 residues. Trimming took off 9 bases at V and 1 base at J, with 12 bases between the two ends. Combining the CDR3 with reference TRBV19 and TRBJ1-1 gives the whole variable domain DGGITQSPKYLFRKEGQNVTLSCEQNLNHDAMYWYRQDPGQGLRLIYYSQIVNDFQKGDIAEGYSVSREKKESFPLTVTSAQKNPTAFYLCASSIGTNTEAFFGQGTRLTVV.

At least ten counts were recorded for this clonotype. CDR3 bases: TGTGCCAGCAGAGAAGCGGGAGGTACAGATACGCAGTATTTT. It translates to CASREAGGTDTQYF. The chain joins TRBV28 to TRBJ2-3, with TRBD2 identical over 9 bases. The V gene end was trimmed by 6 bases and the J gene end by 3 bases; junction bases not matched to a gene: 4. The CDR3 extends over 14 amino acids. From germline, CDR1 is MDHEN and CDR2 SYDVKM.

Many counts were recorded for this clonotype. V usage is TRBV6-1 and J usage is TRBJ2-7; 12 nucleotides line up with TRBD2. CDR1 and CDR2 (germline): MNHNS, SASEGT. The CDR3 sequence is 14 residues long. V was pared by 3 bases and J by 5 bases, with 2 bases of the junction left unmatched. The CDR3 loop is CASSDLAGGNEQYF. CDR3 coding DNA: TGTGCCAGCAGTGACCTAGCGGGGGGGAACGAGCAGTACTTC.

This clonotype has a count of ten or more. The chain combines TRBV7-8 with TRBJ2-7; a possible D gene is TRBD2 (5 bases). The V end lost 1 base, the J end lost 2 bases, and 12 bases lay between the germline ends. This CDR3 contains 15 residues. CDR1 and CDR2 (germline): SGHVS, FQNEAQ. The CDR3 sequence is CASSLEGLAAYEQYF. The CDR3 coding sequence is TGTGCCAGCAGCTTAGAGGGTCTAGCAGCCTACGAGCAGTACTTC.

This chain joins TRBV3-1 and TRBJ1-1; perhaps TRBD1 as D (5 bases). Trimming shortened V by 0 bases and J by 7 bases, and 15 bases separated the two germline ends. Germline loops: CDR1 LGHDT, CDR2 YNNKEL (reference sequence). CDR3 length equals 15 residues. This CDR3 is CASSQEGVRGCEAFF. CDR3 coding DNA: TGTGCCAGCAGCCAAGAAGGAGTTAGGGGCTGTGAAGCTTTCTTT.

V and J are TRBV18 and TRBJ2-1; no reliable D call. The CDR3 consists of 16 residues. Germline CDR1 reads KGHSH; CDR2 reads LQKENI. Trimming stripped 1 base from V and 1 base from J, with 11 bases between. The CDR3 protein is CASSPRILPSYNEQFF. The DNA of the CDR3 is TGTGCCAGCTCACCACGAATACTCCCTTCCTACAATGAGCAGTTCTTC.

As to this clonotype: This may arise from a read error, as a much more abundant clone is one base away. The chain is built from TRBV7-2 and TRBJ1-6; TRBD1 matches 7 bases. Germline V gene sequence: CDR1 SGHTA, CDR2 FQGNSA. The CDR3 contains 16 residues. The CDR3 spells CASSPGGGAYNSPPHF. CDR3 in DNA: TGTGCCAGCAGCCCAGGGGGAGGGGCCTATAATTCACCCCCCCACTTT.

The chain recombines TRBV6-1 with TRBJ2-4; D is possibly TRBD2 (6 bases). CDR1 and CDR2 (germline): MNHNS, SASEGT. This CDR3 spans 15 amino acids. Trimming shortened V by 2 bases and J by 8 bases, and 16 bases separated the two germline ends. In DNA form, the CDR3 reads TGTGCCAGCAGTGAACTCCGAGGGTCGGGGGACATTCAGTACTTC. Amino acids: CASSELRGSGDIQYF.

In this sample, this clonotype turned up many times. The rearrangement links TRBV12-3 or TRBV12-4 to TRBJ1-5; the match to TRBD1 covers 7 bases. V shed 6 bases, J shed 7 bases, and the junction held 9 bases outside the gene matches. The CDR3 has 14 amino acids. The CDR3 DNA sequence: TGTGCCAGCAGCGCGGACAGGATAATACAGCCCCAGCATTTT. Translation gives CASSADRIIQPQHF.

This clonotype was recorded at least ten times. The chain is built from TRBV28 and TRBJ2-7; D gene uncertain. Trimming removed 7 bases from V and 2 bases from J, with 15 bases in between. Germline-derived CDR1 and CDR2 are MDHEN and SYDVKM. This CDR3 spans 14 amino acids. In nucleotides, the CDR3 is TGTGCCAGCACGATCCCGGGCCCTACCTACGAGCAGTACTTC. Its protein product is CASTIPGPTYEQYF.

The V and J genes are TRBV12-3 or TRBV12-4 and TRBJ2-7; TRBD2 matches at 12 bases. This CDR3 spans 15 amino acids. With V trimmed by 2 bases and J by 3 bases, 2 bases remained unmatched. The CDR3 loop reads CASSLTTSGSYEQYF. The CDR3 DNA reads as TGTGCCAGCAGTTTAACGACTAGCGGGAGCTACGAGCAGTACTTC.

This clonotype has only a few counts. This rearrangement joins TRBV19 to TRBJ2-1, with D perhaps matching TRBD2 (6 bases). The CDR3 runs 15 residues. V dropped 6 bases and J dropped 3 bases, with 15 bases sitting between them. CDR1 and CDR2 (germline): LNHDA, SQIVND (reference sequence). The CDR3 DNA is TGTGCCAGTAGGGCCTGGGGGACTGACTACAATGAGCAGTTCTTC. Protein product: CASRAWGTDYNEQFF. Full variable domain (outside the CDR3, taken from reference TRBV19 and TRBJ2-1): DGGITQSPKYLFRKEGQNVTLSCEQNLNHDAMYWYRQDPGQGLRLIYYSQIVNDFQKGDIAEGYSVSREKKESFPLTVTSAQKNPTAFYLCASRAWGTDYNEQFFGPGTRLTVL.

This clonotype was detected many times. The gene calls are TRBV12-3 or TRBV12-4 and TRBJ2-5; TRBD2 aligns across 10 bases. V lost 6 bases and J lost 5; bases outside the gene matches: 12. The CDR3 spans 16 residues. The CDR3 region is CASSPTSGKGFETQYF. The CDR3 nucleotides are TGTGCCAGCAGCCCTACTAGCGGGAAGGGTTTCGAGACCCAGTACTTC.

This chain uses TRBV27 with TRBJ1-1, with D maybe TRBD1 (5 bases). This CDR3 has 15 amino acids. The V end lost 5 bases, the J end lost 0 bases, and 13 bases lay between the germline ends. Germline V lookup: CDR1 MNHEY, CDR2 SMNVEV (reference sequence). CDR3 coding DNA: TGTGCCAGCAGTACATACAGGAACATGAACACTGAAGCTTTCTTT. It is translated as CASSTYRNMNTEAFF.

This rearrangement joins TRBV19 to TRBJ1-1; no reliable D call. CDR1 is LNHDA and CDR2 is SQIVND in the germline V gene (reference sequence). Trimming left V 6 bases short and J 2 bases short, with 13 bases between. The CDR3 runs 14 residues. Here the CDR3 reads CASRVLLANTEAFF. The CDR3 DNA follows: TGTGCCAGTAGGGTCCTTTTGGCCAACACTGAAGCTTTCTTT.

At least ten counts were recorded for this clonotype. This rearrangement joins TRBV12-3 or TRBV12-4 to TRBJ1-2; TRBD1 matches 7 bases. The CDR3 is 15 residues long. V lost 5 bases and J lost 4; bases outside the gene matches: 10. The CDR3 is CASSEKGALAYGYTF. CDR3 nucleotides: TGTGCCAGCAGTGAAAAGGGGGCTTTAGCCTATGGCTACACCTTC.

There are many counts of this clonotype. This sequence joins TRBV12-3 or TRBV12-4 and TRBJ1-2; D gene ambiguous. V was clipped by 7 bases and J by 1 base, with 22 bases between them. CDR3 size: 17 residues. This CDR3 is CASTLRDTCCINYGYTF. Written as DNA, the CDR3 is TGTGCCAGCACCCTCCGGGATACCTGTTGCATTAACTATGGCTACACCTTC.

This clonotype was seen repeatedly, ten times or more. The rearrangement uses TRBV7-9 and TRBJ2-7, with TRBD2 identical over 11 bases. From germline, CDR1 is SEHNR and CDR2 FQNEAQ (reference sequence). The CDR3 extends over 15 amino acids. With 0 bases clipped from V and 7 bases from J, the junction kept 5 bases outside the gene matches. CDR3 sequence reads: CASSLASGRAEEQYF. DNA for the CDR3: TGTGCCAGCAGCTTAGCTAGCGGGAGGGCCGAAGAGCAGTACTTC.

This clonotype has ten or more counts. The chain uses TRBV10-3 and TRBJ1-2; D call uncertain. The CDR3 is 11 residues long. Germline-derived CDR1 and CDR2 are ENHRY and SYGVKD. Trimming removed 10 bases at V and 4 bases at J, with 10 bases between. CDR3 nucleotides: TGTGCCACCCAGGCACGCTATGGCTACACCTTC. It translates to CATQARYGYTF.

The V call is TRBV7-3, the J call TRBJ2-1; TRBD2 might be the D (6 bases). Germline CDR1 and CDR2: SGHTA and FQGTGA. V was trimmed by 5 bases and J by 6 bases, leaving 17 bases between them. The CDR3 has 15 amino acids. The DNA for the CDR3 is TGTGCCAGCAGCCCCAAGGGCGGGGTTCGCAATGAGCAGTTCTTC. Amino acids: CASSPKGGVRNEQFF.

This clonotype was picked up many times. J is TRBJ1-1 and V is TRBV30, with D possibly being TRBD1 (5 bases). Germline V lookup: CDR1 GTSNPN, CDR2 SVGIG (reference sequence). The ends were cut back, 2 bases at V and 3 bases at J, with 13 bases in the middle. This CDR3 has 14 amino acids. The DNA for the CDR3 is TGTGCCTGGAGTAGCTGGGGCGCGGACACTGAAGCTTTCTTT. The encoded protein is CAWSSWGADTEAFF.

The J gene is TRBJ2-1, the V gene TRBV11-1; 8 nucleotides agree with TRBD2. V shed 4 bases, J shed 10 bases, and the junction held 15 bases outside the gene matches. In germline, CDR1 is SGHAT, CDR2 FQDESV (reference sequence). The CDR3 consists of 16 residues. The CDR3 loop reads CASSSAGTSFVAEQFF. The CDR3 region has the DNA TGTGCCAGCAGCTCCGCCGGGACTAGTTTTGTTGCGGAGCAGTTCTTC. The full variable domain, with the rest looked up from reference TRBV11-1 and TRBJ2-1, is EAEVAQSPRYKITEKSQAVAFWCDPISGHATLYWYRQILGQGPELLVQFQDESVVDDSQLPKDRFSAERLKGVDSTLKIQPAELGDSAMYLCASSSAGTSFVAEQFFGPGTRLTVL.

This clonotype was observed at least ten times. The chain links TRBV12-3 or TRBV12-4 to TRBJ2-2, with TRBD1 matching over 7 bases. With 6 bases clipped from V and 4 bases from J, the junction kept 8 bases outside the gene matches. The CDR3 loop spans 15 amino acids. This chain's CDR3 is CASSTGTVATGELFF. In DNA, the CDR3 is TGTGCCAGCAGCACTGGGACAGTTGCCACCGGGGAGCTGTTTTTT.

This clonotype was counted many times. The CDR3 is CATELAGANEQFF. The CDR3 DNA follows: TGTGCCACCGAACTAGCGGGAGCTAATGAGCAGTTCTTC. The V gene is TRBV15, the J gene TRBJ2-1; 11 bases align to TRBD2. From germline, CDR1 is LNHNV and CDR2 YYDKDF (reference sequence). CDR3 size: 13 residues. The V gene end was trimmed by 8 bases and the J gene end by 7 bases; junction bases not matched to a gene: 4. Full variable domain (rest looked up from reference TRBV15 and TRBJ2-1): DAMVIQNPRYQVTQFGKPVTLSCSQTLNHNVMYWYQQKSSQAPKLLFHYYDKDFNNEADTPDNFQSRRPNTSFCFLDIRSPGLGDTAMYLCATELAGANEQFFGPGTRLTVL.

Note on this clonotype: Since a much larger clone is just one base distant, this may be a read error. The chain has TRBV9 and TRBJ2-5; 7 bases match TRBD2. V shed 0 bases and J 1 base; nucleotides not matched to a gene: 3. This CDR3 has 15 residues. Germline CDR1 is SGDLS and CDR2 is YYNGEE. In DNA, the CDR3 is TGTGCCAGCAGCGTAGGGGACTACCTCCAAGAGACCCAGTACTTC. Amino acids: CASSVGDYLQETQYF.

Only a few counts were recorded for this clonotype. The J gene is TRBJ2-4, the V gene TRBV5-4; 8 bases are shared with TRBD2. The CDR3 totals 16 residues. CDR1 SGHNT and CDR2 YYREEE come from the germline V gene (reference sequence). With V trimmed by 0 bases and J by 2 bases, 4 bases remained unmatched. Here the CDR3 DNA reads TGTGCCAGCAGCTTGGGAAGCGGGAGTTCCAAAAACATTCAGTACTTC. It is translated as CASSLGSGSSKNIQYF.